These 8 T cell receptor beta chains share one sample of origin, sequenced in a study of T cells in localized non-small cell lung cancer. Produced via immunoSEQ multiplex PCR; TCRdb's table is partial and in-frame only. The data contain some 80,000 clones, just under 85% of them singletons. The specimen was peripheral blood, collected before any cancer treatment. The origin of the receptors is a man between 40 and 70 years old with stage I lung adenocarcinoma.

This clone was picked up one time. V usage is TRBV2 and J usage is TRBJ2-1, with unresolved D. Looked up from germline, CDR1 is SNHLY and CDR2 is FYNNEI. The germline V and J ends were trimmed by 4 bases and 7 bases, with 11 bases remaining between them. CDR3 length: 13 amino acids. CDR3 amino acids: CASSVAEVNEQFF. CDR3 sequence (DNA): TGTGCCAGCAGTGTCGCCGAAGTTAATGAGCAGTTCTTC.

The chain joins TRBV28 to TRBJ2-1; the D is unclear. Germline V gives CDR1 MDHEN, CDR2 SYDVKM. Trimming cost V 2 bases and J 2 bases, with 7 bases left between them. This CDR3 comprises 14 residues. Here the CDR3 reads CASSLVGAYNEQFF. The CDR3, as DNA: TGTGCCAGCAGTTTAGTCGGAGCCTACAATGAGCAGTTCTTC.

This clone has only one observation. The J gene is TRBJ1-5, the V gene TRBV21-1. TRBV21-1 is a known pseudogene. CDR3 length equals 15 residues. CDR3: CASSKDNNINQPQHF. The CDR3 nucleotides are TGTGCCAGCAGCAAAGATAATAATATCAATCAGCCCCAGCATTTT.

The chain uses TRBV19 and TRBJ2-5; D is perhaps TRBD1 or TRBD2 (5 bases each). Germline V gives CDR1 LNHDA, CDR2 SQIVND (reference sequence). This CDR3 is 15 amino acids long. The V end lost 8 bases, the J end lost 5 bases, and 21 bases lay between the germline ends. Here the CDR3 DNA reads TGTGCCAGTGGCTTCGGGGAGACGGGGCAGGAGACCCAGTACTTC. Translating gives CASGFGETGQETQYF.

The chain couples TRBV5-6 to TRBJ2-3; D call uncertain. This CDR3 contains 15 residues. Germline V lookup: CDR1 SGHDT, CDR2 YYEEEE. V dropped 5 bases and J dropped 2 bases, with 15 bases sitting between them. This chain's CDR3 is CASSSVKTVTDTQYF. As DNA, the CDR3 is TGTGCCAGCAGTTCTGTCAAGACTGTCACAGATACGCAGTATTTT.

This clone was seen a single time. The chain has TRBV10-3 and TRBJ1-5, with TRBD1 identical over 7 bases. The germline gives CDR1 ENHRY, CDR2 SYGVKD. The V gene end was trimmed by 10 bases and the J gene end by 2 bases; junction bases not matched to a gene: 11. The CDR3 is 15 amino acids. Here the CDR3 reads CATRNRGFGNQPQHF. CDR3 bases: TGTGCCACCCGCAACAGGGGATTTGGCAATCAGCCCCAGCATTTT.

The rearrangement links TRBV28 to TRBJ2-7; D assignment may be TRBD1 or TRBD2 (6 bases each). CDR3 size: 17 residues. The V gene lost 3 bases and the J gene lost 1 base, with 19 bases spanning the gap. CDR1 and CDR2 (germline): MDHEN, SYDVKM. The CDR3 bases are TGTGCCAGCAGTTTCGGGGGATTCAGGACAGCATCCTACGAGCAGTACTTC. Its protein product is CASSFGGFRTASYEQYF. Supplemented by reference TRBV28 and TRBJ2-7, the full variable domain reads DVKVTQSSRYLVKRTGEKVFLECVQDMDHENMFWYRQDPGLGLRLIYFSYDVKMKEKGDIPEGYSVSREKKERFSLILESASTNQTSMYLCASSFGGFRTASYEQYFGPGTRLTVT.

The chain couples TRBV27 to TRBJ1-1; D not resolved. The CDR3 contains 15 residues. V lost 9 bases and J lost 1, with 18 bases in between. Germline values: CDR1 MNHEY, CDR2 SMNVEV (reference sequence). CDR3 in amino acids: CARTHRVGRNTEAFF. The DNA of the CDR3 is TGTGCCAGGACGCATAGGGTAGGGCGGAACACTGAAGCTTTCTTT.